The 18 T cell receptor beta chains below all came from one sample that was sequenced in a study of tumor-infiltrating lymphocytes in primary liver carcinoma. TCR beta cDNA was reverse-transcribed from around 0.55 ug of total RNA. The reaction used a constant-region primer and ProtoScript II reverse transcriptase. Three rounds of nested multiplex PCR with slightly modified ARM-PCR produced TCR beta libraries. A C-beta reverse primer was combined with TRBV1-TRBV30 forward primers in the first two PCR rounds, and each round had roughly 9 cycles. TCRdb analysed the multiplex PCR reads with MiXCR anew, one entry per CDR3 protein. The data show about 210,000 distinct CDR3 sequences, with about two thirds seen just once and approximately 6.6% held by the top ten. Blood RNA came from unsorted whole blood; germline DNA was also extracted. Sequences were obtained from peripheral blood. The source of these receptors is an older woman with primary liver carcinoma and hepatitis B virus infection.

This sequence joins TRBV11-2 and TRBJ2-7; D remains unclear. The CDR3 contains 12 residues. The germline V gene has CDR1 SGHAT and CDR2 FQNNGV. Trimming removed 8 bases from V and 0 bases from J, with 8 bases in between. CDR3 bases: TGTGCCAGCGGGCGTATCTCCTACGAGCAGTACGTC. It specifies CASGRISYEQYV.

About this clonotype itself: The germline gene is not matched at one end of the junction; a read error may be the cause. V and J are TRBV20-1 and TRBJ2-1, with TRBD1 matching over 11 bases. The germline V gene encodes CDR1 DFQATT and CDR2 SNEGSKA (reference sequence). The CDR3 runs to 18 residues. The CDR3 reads CSARGTGGAGGSYNEQFF. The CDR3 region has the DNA TGCAGTGCTAGAGGGACAGGGGGCGCGGGAGGCTCCTACAATGAACAGTTCTTC.

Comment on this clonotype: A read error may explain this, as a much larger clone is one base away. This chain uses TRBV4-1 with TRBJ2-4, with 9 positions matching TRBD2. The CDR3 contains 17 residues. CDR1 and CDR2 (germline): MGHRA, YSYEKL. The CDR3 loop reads CASSQPTSGPAKKIQYF. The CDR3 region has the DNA TGCGCCAGCAGCCAACCAACTAGCGGGCCTGCCAAAAAAATTCAGTACTTC.

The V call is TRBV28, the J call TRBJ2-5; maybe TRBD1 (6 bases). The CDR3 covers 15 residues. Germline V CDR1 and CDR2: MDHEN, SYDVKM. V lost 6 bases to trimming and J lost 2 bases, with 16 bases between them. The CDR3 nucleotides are TGTGCCAGCAGCCCTACGGGACACTTGCAAGAGACCCAGTACTTC. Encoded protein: CASSPTGHLQETQYF.

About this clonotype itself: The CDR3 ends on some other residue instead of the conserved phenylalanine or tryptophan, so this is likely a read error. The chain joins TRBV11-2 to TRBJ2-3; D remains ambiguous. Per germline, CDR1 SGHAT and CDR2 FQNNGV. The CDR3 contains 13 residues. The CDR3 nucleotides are TGTGCCAGCAGCTTAGATCATGAAGATATGCAGTATATT. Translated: CASSLDHEDMQYI.

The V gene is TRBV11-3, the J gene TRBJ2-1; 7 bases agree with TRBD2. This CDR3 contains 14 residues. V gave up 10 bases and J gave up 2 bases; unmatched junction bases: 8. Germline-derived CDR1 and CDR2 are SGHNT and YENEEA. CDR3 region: CANLRAGAYNEQFF. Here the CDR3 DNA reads TGTGCCAACCTCCGGGCGGGGGCCTACAATGAGCAGTTCTTC.

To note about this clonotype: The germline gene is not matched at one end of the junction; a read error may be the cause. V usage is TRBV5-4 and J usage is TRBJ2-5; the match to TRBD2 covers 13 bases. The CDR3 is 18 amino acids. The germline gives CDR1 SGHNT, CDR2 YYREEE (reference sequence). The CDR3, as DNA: TGTGCCTGCAGCTCCAGACTAGCGGGAGGAAGATTCGGGGAGACCCAGTACTTC. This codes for CACSSRLAGGRFGETQYF.

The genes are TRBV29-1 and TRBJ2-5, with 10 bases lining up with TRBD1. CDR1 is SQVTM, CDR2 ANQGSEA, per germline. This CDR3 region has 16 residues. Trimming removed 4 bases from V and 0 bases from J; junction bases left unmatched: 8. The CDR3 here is CSVVGGGTGDQETQYF. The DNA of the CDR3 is TGCAGCGTTGTGGGGGGGGGGACAGGGGACCAAGAGACCCAGTACTTC. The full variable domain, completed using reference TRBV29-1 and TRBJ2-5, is SAVISQKPSRDICQRGTSLTIQCQVDSQVTMMFWYRQQPGQSLTLIATANQGSEATYESGFVIDKFPISRPNLTFSTLTVSNMSPEDSSIYLCSVVGGGTGDQETQYFGPGTRLLVL.

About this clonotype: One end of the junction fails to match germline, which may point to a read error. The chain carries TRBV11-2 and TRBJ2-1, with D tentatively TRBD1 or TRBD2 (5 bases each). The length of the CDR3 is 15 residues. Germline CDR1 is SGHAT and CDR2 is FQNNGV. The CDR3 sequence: CASSFLTGAYKEQFF. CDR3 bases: TGTGCCAGCAGCTTTTTAACCGGGGCTTACAAAGAGCAATTCTTC.

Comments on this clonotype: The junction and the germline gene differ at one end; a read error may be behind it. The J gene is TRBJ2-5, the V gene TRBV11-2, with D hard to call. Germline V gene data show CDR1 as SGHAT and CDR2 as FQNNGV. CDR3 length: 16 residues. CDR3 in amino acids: CASSYSRGSWRETQYF. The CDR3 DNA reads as TGTGCTAGCAGCTACTCCCGTGGTAGCTGGAGAGAGACTCAGTACTTC. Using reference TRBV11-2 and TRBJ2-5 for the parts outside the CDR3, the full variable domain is EAGVAQSPRYKIIEKRQSVAFWCNPISGHATLYWYQQILGQGPKLLIQFQNNGVVDDSQLPKDRFSAERLKGVDSTLKIQPAKLEDSAVYLCASSYSRGSWRETQYFGPGTRLLVL.

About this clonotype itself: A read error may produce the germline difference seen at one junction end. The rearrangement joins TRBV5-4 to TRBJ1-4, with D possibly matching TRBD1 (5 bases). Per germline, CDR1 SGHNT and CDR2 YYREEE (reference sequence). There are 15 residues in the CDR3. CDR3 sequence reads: CASSQGTAWDEKLSF. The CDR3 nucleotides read TGTGCCAGCAGCCAGGGAACAGCTTGGGATGAAAAACTGTCTTTT.

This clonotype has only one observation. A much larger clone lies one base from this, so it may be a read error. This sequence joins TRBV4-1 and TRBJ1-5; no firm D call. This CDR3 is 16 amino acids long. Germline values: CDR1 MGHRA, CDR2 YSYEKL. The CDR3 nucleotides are TGCGCCAGCAGCCAGTTCATGACCGTTAGCAGTCAGCCCCAGCATTTT. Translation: CASSQFMTVSSQPQHF.

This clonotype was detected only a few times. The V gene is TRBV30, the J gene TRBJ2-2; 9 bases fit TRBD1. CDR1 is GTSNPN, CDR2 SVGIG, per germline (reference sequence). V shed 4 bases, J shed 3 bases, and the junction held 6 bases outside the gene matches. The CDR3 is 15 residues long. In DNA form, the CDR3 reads TGTGCCTGGAATGAAGGACAGGGGCACACCGGGGAGCTGTTTTTT. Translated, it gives CAWNEGQGHTGELFF.

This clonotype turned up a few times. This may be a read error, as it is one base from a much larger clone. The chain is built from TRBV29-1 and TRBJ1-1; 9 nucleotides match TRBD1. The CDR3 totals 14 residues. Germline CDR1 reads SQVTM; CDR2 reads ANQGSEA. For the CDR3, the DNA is TGCAGCGTGGAAGGGGGACAGGGCGGGCACACGGCTTTCTTT. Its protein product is CSVEGGQGGHTAFF.

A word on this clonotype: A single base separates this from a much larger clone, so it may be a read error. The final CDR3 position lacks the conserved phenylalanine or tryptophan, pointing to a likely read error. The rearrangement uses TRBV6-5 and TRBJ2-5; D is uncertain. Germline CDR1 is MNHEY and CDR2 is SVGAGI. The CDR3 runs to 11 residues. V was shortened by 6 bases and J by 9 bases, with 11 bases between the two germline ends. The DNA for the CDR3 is TGTGCCAGCAGGTACCGGTCGGCCCAGTACTCC. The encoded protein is CASRYRSAQYS.

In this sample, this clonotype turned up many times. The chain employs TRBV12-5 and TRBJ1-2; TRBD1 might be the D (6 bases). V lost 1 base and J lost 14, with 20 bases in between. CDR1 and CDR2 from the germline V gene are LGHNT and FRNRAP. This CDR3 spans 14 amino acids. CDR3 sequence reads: CASGLARGGAPGTF. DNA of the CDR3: TGTGCTAGTGGTTTGGCCCGCGGGGGCGCGCCGGGTACCTTC. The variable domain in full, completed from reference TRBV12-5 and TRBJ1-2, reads DARVTQTPRHKVTEMGQEVTMRCQPILGHNTVFWYRQTMMQGLELLAYFRNRAPLDDSGMPKDRFSAEMPDATLATLKIQPSEPRDSAVYFCASGLARGGAPGTFGSGTRLTVV.

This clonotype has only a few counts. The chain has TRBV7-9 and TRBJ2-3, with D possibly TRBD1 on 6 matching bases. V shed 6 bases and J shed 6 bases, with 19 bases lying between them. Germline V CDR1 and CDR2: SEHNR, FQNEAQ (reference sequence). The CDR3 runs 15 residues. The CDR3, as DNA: TGTGCCAGCAGGCTCCCCAGGGGAAGTGGGGATACGCAGTATTTT. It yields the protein CASRLPRGSGDTQYF.

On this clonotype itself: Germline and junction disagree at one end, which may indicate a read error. CDR3 coding DNA: TGCAGCGTCGAAGATACGATGGACAGGGGGAATTTTGGTGATCAGTACTTC. It codes for CSVEDTMDRGNFGDQYF. The V call is TRBV29-1, the J call TRBJ2-7, with 10 bases lining up with TRBD1. Per the germline V gene, CDR1 is SQVTM and CDR2 is ANQGSEA. The CDR3 is 17 residues long.